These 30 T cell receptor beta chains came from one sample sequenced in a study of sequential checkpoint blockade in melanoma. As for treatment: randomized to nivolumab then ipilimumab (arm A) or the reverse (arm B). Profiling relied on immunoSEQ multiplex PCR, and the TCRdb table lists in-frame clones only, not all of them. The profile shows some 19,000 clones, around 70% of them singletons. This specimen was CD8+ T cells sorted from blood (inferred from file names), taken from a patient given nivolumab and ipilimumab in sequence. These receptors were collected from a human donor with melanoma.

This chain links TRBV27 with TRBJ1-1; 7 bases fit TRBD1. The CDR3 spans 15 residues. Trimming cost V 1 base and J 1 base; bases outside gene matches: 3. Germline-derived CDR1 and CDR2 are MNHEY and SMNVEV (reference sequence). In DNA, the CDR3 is TGTGCCAGCAGTTTATTTGGGACAGAGAACACTGAAGCTTTCTTT. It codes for CASSLFGTENTEAFF.

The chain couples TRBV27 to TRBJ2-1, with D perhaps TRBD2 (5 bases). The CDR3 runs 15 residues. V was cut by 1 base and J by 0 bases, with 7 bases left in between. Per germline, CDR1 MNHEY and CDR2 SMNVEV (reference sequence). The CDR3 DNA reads TGTGCCAGCAGTTTATATAGCGCCTCCTACAATGAGCAGTTCTTC. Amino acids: CASSLYSASYNEQFF.

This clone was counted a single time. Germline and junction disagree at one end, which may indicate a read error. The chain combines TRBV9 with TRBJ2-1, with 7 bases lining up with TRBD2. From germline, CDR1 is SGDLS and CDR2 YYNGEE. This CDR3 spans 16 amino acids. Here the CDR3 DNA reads TGTGCCGGCAGCGTGGACGGGGGGAGCTCCTACAATGGGCAGTTCTTC. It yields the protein CAGSVDGGSSYNGQFF.

The CDR3 DNA reads TGTGCCATCAGTGATGGTAGCGGGAGTATCGGGGAGCTGTTTTTT. Translated: CAISDGSGSIGELFF. The genes are TRBV10-3 and TRBJ2-2; 9 positions match TRBD2. Germline CDR1 is ENHRY and CDR2 is SYGVKD. This CDR3 is built from 15 residues. With 3 bases clipped from V and 7 bases from J, the junction kept 6 bases outside the gene matches.

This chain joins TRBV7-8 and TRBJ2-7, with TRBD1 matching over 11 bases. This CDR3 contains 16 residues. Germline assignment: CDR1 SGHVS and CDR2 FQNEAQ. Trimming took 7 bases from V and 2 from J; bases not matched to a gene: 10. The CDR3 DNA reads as TGTGCCAGCAACCGACGTCCGGGACAGGGGGCCTACGAGCAGTACTTC. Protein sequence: CASNRRPGQGAYEQYF.

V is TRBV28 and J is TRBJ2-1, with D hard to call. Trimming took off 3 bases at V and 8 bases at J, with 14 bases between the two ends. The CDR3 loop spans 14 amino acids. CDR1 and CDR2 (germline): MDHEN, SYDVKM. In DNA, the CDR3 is TGTGCCAGCAGTTTTTCTTCTCGGAGCGATGAGCAGTTCTTC. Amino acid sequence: CASSFSSRSDEQFF.

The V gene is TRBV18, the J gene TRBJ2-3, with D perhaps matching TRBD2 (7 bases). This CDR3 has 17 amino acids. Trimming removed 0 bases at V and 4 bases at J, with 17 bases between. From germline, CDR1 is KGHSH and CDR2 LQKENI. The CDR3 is CASSPPGWGGVADTQYF. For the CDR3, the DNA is TGTGCCAGCTCACCACCTGGGTGGGGGGGCGTGGCAGATACGCAGTATTTT.

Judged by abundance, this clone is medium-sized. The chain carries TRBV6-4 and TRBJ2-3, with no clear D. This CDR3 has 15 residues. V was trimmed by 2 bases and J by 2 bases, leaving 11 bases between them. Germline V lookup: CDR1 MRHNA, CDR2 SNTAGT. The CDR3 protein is CASSDPEGATDTQYF. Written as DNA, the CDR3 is TGTGCCAGCAGTGACCCGGAAGGAGCCACAGATACGCAGTATTTT.

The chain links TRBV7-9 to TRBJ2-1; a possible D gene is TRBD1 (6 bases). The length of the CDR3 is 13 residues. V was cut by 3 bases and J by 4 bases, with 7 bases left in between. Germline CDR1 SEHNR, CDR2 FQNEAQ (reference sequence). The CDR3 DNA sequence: TGTGCCAGCAGCTTGCAGGGGTACAATGAGCAGTTCTTC. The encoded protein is CASSLQGYNEQFF. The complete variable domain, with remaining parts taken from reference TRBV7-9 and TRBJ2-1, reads DTGVSQNPRHKITKRGQNVTFRCDPISEHNRLYWYRQTLGQGPEFLTYFQNEAQLEKSRLLSDRFSAERPKGSFSTLEIQRTEQGDSAMYLCASSLQGYNEQFFGPGTRLTVL.

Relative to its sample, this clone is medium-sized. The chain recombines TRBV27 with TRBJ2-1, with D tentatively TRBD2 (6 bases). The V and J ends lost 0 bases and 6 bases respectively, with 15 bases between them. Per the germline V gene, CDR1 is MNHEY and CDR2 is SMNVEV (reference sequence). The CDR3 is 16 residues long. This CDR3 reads CASSLSWGGFFNEQFF. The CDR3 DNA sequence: TGTGCCAGCAGTTTATCGTGGGGAGGATTCTTCAATGAGCAGTTCTTC.

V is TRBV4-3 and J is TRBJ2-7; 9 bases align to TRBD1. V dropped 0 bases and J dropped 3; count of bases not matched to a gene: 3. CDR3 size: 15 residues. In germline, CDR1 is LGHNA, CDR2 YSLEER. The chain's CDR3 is CASSQDLTGGYEQYF. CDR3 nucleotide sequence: TGCGCCAGCAGCCAAGACCTGACAGGGGGCTACGAGCAGTACTTC.

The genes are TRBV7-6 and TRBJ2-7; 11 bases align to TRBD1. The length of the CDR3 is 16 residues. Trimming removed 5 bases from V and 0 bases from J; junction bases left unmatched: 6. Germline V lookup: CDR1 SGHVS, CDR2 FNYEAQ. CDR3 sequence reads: CASSNPGTGGSYEQYF. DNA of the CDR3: TGTGCCAGCAGCAACCCCGGGACAGGGGGCTCCTACGAGCAGTACTTC.

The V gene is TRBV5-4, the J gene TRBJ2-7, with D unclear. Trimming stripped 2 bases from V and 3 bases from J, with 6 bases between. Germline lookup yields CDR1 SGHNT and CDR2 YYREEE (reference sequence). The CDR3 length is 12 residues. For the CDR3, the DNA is TGTGCCAGCAGCTTAAATAGCTACGAGCAGTACTTC. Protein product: CASSLNSYEQYF.

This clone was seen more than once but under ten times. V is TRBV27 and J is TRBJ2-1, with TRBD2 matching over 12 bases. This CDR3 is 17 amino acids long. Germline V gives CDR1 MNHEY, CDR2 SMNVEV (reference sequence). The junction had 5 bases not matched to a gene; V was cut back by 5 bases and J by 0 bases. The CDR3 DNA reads TGTGCCAGCAGTAGGACTAGCGGGATTAGCTCCTACAATGAGCAGTTCTTC. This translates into CASSRTSGISSYNEQFF.

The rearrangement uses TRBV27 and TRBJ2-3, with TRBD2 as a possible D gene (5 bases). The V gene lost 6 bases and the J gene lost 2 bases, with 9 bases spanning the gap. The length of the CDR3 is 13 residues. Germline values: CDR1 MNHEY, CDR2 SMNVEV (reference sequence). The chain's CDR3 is CASRRENTDTQYF. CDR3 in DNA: TGTGCCAGCAGGAGGGAGAACACAGATACGCAGTATTTT.

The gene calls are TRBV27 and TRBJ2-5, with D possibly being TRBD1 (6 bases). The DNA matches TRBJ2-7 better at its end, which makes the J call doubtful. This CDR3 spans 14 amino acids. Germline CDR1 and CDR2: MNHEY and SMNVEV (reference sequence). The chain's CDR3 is CASSLGGISYEQYF. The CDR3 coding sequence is TGTGCCAGCAGTTTAGGGGGCATCTCCTACGAGCAGTACTTC.

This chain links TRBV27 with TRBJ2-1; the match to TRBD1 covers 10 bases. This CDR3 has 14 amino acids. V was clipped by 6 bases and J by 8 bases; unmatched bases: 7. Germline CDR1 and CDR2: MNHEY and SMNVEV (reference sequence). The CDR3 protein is CASSRGQGVDEQFF. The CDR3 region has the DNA TGTGCCAGCAGCCGAGGACAGGGGGTCGATGAGCAGTTCTTC.

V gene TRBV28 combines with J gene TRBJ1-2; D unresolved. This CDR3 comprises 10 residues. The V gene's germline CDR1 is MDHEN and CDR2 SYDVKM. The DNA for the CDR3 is TGTGGGGCTTGCGCTTATGGCTACACCTTC. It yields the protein CGACAYGYTF.

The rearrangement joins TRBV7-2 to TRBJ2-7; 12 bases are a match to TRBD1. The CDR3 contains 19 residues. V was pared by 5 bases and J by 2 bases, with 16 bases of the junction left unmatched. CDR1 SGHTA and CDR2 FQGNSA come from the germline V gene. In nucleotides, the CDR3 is TGTGCCAGCAGCGCCCCGGGACAGGGGGCTCAACCACTACCCTACGAGCAGTACTTC. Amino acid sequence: CASSAPGQGAQPLPYEQYF.

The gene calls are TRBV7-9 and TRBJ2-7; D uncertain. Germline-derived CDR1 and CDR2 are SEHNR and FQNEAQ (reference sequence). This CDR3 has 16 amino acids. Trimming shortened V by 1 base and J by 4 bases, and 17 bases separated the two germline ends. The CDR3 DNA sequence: TGTGCCAGCAGCTTAGGGAATCTAGATCGGTATTACGAGCAGTACTTC. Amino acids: CASSLGNLDRYYEQYF.

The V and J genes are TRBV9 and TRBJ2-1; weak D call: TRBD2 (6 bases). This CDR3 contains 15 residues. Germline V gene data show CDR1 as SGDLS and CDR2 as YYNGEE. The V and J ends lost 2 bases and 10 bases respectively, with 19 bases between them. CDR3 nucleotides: TGTGCCAGCAGCGTCGGTTCCGGGACTGGAAGAGAGCAGTTCTTC. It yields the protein CASSVGSGTGREQFF.

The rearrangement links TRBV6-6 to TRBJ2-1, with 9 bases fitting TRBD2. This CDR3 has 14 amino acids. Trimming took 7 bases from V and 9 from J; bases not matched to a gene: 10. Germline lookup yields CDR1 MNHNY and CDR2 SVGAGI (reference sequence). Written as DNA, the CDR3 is TGTGCCAGCAACCTACTAGCGGGTGAGAGTGAGCAGTTCTTC. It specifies CASNLLAGESEQFF.

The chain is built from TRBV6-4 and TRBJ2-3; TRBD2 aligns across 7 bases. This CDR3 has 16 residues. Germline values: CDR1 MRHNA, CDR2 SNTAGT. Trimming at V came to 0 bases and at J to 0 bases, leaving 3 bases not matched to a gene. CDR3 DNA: TGTGCCAGCAGTGACTCTGGGGGAGGGAGCACAGATACGCAGTATTTT. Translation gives CASSDSGGGSTDTQYF.

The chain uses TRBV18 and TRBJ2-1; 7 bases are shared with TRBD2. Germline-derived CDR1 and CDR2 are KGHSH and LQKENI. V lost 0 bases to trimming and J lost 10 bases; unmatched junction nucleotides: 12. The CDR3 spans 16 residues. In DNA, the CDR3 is TGTGCCAGCTCACCACCCGCGAGGGCAACAGCGGGGGAGCAGTTCTTC. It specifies CASSPPARATAGEQFF.

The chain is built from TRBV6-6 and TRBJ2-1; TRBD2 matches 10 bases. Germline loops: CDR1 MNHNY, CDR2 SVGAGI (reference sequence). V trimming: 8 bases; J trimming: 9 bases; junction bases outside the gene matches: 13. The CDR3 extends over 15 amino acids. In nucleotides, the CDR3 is TGTGCCAGCGAGGAGCGGGAGGGCCGAGTAGGTGAGCAGTTCTTC. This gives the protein CASEEREGRVGEQFF.

The CDR3 reads CASSLQGAQEQYF. The DNA of the CDR3 is TGTGCCAGCAGCTTACAGGGGGCGCAGGAGCAGTACTTC. This chain joins TRBV7-9 and TRBJ2-7; 8 positions agree with TRBD1. Germline CDR1 SEHNR, CDR2 FQNEAQ (reference sequence). The CDR3 sequence is 13 residues long. V was pared by 2 bases and J by 7 bases, with 4 bases of the junction left unmatched.

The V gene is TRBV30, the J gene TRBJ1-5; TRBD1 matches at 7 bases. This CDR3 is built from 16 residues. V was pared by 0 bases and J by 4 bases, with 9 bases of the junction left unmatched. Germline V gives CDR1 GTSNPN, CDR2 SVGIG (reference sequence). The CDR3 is CAWSVGWQGGNQPQHF. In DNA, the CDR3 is TGTGCCTGGAGTGTAGGGTGGCAGGGGGGTAATCAGCCCCAGCATTTT. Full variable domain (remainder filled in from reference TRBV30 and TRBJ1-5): SQTIHQWPATLVQPVGSPLSLECTVEGTSNPNLYWYRQAAGRGLQLLFYSVGIGQISSEVPQNLSASRPQDRQFILSSKKLLLSDSGFYLCAWSVGWQGGNQPQHFGDGTRLSIL.

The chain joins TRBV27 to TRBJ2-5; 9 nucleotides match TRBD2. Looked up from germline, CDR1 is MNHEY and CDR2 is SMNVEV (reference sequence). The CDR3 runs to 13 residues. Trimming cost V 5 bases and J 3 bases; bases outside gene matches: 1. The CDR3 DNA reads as TGTGCCAGCAGTCGGACTAGCGAAGAGACCCAGTACTTC. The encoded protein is CASSRTSEETQYF.

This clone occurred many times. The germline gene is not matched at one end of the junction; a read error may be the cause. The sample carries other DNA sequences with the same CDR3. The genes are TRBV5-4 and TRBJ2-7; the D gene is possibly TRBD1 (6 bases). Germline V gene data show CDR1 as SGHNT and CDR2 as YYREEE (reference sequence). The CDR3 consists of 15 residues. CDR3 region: CASSLNRALTYEQYF. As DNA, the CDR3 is TGCGCCAGCAGCCTTAACAGGGCACTTACCTACGAGCAGTACTTC.

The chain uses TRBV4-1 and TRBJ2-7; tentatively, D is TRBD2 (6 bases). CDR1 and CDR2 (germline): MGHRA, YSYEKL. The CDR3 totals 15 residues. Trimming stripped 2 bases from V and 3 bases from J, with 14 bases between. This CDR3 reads CASSQQGDGGYEQYF. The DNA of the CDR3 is TGCGCCAGCAGCCAACAAGGGGACGGGGGCTACGAGCAGTACTTC.